This T cell receptor beta chain is from a study of T cells of healthy individuals (dated by TCRdb to about 2018). Libraries came from 5' RACE. Instrument used: Illumina MiSeq. TCRdb reran the public reads through fastp at Q25 and MiXCR, keeping productive beta chains. CDR3 protein sequences are deduplicated, and each keeps its most common genes and DNA. Counted in this sample were 40,000 to 65,000 distinct CDR3 sequences; roughly 14% of them appeared once. The leading ten clones occupy around 16% of the sample. This clonotype occurred a few times. This clone's antigen is unknown. No base qualities exist here, and no much larger clone lies one base off it. There are 15 amino acids in the CDR3, from cysteine to phenylalanine inclusive. The only DNA kept is the CDR3, 45 bases in frame from the first base. From V the trimming removes 1 base and from J it removes 5 bases, while the gene matches leave 4 bases of the junction unaccounted for. The germline V gene provides CDR1 SGHTA and CDR2 FQGNSA.

This chain is built from TRBV7-2 and TRBJ2-1; 8 of the junction bases match TRBD1. The receptor comes from a human donor in good health. The CDR3 protein: CASSLGTGMDNEQFF. The nucleotide sequence is TGTGCCAGCAGCTTAGGGACAGGGATGGACAATGAGCAGTTCTTC.